Described below is a single TCR beta chain sequence and its context. Its antigen specificity is not known. No much larger clonotype is one base removed from it; base qualities were not supplied. Reading the germline V gene gives CDR1 MNHEY and CDR2 SVGAGI. Relative to germline, V is 2 bases shorter and J is 5 bases shorter, with 10 bases between their ends. From cysteine to phenylalanine, the CDR3 is 13 amino acids long. Solely the CDR3 DNA is kept, with 39 bases framed from the first base. This entry comes from a study of CD8 T cells in Susac syndrome (dated by TCRdb to between 2019 and 2020). Concerning the study at large: The study used repertoire sequencing to test whether antigen drove CD8+ T cell activation and differentiation in Susac syndrome. CD8+ T cell repertoire clonality was compared between fewer than 13 healthy donors, approximately 14 Susac syndrome patients and around 15 multiple sclerosis patients. Broad study findings and their caveats: The number of individuals in the TCR sequencing and HLA analysis was recognized as being relatively small.

RNA was extracted using the RNeasy kit, and roughly 0.5 to 1 ug of the RNA was reverse transcribed with random hexamers. TCR beta CDR3 regions were amplified with the immunoSEQ multiplex PCR assay covering 54 Vbeta and 13 Jbeta segments. To correct PCR amplification bias, a synthetic template baseline was used for both primer optimization and computational correction. The published analysis was carried out like this. Only productive sequences were kept, with reads annotated to V, D and J genes according to IMGT and analyzed in immunoSEQ Analyzer. To calculate clonality, Shannon entropy was normalized by log2 of the number of productive unique sequences and then subtracted from one. For each patient and control, public and private clones were evaluated within the 100 most prevalent clones. A clone was defined as Susac-specific if it was absent from the healthy and MS cohorts, from approximately 980 published viral clones and from other ImmuneACCESS disease sequences. TCRdb reworked the public reads: Q25 trimming with fastp, MiXCR clone assembly, productive beta chains retained. Here each entry gathers all rows of one CDR3 protein and keeps the most common genes and DNA. These V and J calls rely on TCRdb rather than the paper's analysis. The sample table shows around 280,000 distinct CDR3 sequences, and 70% to 90% are seen once. The ten largest clones capture approximately 0.11% of the sample.

Peripheral blood CD8+ and CD4+ T cells from healthy donors, Susac syndrome patients and multiple sclerosis patients were profiled using high-throughput TCR beta sequencing. Treatment-naive patients with stable or active relapsing-remitting disease fulfilling revised McDonald criteria were used as multiple sclerosis controls. CD8+ TEMRA cells were enriched by FACS, while bulk CD8+ and CD4+ T cells were purified by magnetic negative isolation. Blood was collected in EDTA tubes and processed within 24 hours, with PBMCs isolated through density gradient centrifugation. PBMCs intended for TCR sequencing were cryopreserved in liquid nitrogen and thawed later in a water bath at 37 degrees C. The sorted or isolated CD4+, CD8+ and CD8+ TEMRA cells reached a purity of at least 90%.

The rearranged segments are TRBV6-5 and TRBJ2-7; perhaps TRBD1 is the D gene, with 6 bases matching. Sequenced material: CD8+ T cells from PBMCs. The TCR was taken from a human donor with multiple sclerosis. DNA sequence: TGTGCCAGCAGTTACGGGCAGGGGAACGAGCAGTACTTC. Translated, this is CASSYGQGNEQYF.